The T cell receptor beta chain under discussion was sequenced for a study of control samples from healthy donors and cancer patients. Measured with immunoSEQ multiplex PCR; TCRdb has only the in-frame clones, and not every one. The sample holds some 250,000 clones; more than 65% are singletons and the top ten take roughly 14%. V lost 4 bases and J lost 9; bases outside the gene matches: 13. Germline-derived CDR1 and CDR2 are MNHEY and SVGEGT. This CDR3 has 17 residues. The rearrangement uses TRBV6-2 or TRBV6-3 and TRBJ2-1; 12 bases fit TRBD2. The receptor was isolated from a woman aged 60-75 years with lung cancer. Sequenced material: PBMCs. In nucleotides, the CDR3 is TGTGCCAGCAGTTGGACTAGCGGGAAAGGGGGGTTCGGTGAGCAGTTCTTC. This translates into CASSWTSGKGGFGEQFF.